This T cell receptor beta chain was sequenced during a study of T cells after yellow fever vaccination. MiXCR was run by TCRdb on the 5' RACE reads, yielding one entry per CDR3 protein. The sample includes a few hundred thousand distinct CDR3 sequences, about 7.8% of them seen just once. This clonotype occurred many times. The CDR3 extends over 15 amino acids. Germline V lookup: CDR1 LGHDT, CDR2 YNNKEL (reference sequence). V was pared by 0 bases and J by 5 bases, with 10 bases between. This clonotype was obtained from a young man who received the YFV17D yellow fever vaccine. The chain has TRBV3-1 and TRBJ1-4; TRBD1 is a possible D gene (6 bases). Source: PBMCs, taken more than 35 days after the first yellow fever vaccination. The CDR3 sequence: CASSQEGGTNEKLFF. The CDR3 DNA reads TGTGCCAGCAGCCAAGAAGGGGGAACGAATGAAAAACTGTTTTTT.